The clone carrying this T cell receptor (beta chain) showed up many times. Time point reported: sample taken at primary tumor resection. The sequenced material consisted of unsorted whole RNA from tumor, nontumor lung or frozen PBMC. The roughly 68 donors had untreated early-stage non-small cell lung cancer. The data were obtained in a study of spatial heterogeneity in lung cancer. TCRdb redid the calling of the 5' RACE reads with MiXCR, one entry per CDR3 protein. The table records about 36,000 distinct CDR3 sequences, around 5% of them present only once. The V gene's germline CDR1 is KGHDR and CDR2 SFDVKD. Trimming at V came to 12 bases and at J to 0 bases, leaving 6 bases not matched to a gene. The CDR3 extends over 15 amino acids.

The chain carries TRBV24-1 and TRBJ2-2; TRBD2 aligns across 10 bases. The TCR sequence derives from a female donor with early-stage non-small cell lung cancer. The material was PBMCs, obtained at surgery. The chain's CDR3 is CASGLAGANTGELFF. The CDR3 DNA reads as TGTGCCTCTGGGCTAGCGGGGGCGAACACCGGGGAGCTGTTTTTT.